Presented here are 17 T cell receptor beta chains from one specimen sequenced in a study of blood T cell repertoires in COVID-19. Only in-frame clones appear in the TCRdb table, and some are missing; sequencing was by immunoSEQ multiplex PCR. The table lists 400,000 to 500,000 clones, roughly 88% of them singletons. What was sequenced was PBMCs or T cells enriched from blood (not recorded which). The receptors shown here come from a young woman who had been exposed to COVID-19.

The genes are TRBV7-2 and TRBJ2-7, with D possibly being TRBD2 (7 bases). V dropped 6 bases and J dropped 3 bases, with 18 bases sitting between them. The length of the CDR3 is 15 residues. Germline V gene sequence: CDR1 SGHTA, CDR2 FQGNSA. CDR3 DNA sequence: TGTGCCAGCAGTTCAGGGGAGGGTCTAGGCTACGAGCAGTACTTC. It yields the protein CASSSGEGLGYEQYF.

The rearrangement uses TRBV27 and TRBJ2-7; D possibly corresponds to TRBD1 (5 bases). Germline-derived CDR1 and CDR2 are MNHEY and SMNVEV (reference sequence). The ends were cut back, 2 bases at V and 3 bases at J, with 14 bases in the middle. This CDR3 is 15 amino acids long. The CDR3 bases are TGTGCCAGCAGTTTAATGGCAGGGATTAGCTACGAGCAGTACTTC. Protein: CASSLMAGISYEQYF.

The V gene is TRBV7-2, the J gene TRBJ1-4; D might be TRBD1 (5 bases). The V and J ends lost 5 bases and 3 bases respectively, with 16 bases between them. CDR1 and CDR2 from the germline V gene are SGHTA and FQGNSA. The CDR3 contains 16 residues. The CDR3 reads CASSPLAGASNEKLFF. In DNA form, the CDR3 reads TGTGCCAGCAGCCCACTAGCCGGGGCTTCTAATGAAAAACTGTTTTTT.

This chain uses TRBV3-1 (or the pseudogene TRBV3-2) with TRBJ2-3, with 8 positions matching TRBD2. Germline-derived CDR1 and CDR2 are LGHDT and YNNKEL (reference sequence). The V gene end was trimmed by 2 bases and the J gene end by 6 bases; junction bases not matched to a gene: 7. CDR3 length equals 15 residues. Here the CDR3 DNA reads TGTGCCAGCAGCCAACAACTAGCGGCTGGGGATACGCAGTATTTT. It yields the protein CASSQQLAAGDTQYF.

This chain uses TRBV4-1 with TRBJ2-7; 16 nucleotides line up with TRBD2. V lost 0 bases, J lost 2 bases, and 10 bases stayed unmatched. The CDR3 is made up of 20 amino acids. Germline V gene lookup returns CDR1 MGHRA and CDR2 YSYEKL. The CDR3, as DNA: TGCGCCAGCAGCCAAGATCCCGGGACTAGCGGGAGGGCCATAACCTACGAGCAGTACTTC. It specifies CASSQDPGTSGRAITYEQYF.

The chain is built from TRBV9 and TRBJ2-1, with 7 bases that match TRBD2. There are 15 residues in the CDR3. CDR1 is SGDLS and CDR2 is YYNGEE in the germline V gene. V shed 0 bases, J shed 6 bases, and the junction held 6 bases outside the gene matches. CDR3 in DNA: TGTGCCAGCAGCGTAGAGGGGAGGGGTGCCAATGAGCAGTTCTTC. This gives the protein CASSVEGRGANEQFF.

CDR3 bases: TGTGCCAGCACCATGCCCCCAGGGCTAGGTTTTGACTATGGCTACACCTTC. It encodes CASTMPPGLGFDYGYTF. This chain links TRBV28 with TRBJ1-2; possible D gene TRBD1, 5 bases. The CDR3 covers 17 residues. Germline assignment: CDR1 MDHEN and CDR2 SYDVKM. The ends were cut back, 7 bases at V and 3 bases at J, with 24 bases in the middle.

This chain connects TRBV29-1 to TRBJ2-5, with TRBD2 as a possible D gene (5 bases). Germline-derived CDR1 and CDR2 are SQVTM and ANQGSEA. This CDR3 spans 14 amino acids. The V end lost 4 bases, the J end lost 0 bases, and 12 bases lay between the germline ends. DNA for the CDR3: TGCAGCGTTGCGGCTAGCAGGTACCAAGAGACCCAGTACTTC. This gives the protein CSVAASRYQETQYF.

J is TRBJ1-4 and V is TRBV29-1, with TRBD1 identical over 9 bases. With 7 bases clipped from V and 5 bases from J, the junction kept 5 bases outside the gene matches. The germline CDR1 and CDR2 sequences are SQVTM and ANQGSEA. This CDR3 contains 13 residues. The CDR3 loop reads CSARDRANEKLFF. The CDR3 DNA sequence: TGCAGCGCCCGGGACAGGGCGAATGAAAAACTGTTTTTT.

In this sample, this clone turned up once. The genes are TRBV30 and TRBJ2-3; perhaps TRBD1 as D (6 bases). The CDR3 contains 15 residues. Germline CDR1 reads GTSNPN; CDR2 reads SVGIG (reference sequence). V was clipped by 5 bases and J by 4 bases, with 19 bases between them. The CDR3, as DNA: TGTGCCTGGGGGTATGGGGGCCCCCGATCAGATACGCAGTATTTT. Amino acids: CAWGYGGPRSDTQYF.

This chain joins TRBV28 and TRBJ2-1; 9 nucleotides align to TRBD1. V gave up 5 bases and J gave up 7 bases; unmatched junction bases: 12. The CDR3 contains 16 residues. Germline V CDR1 and CDR2: MDHEN, SYDVKM. The CDR3 region is CASSLRNRGLENEQFF. The DNA of the CDR3 is TGTGCCAGCAGTCTGAGGAACAGGGGGCTTGAAAATGAGCAGTTCTTC.

The chain joins TRBV19 to TRBJ2-1; a weak D match, TRBD1 (5 bases). V was cut by 4 bases and J by 6 bases, with 10 bases left in between. Germline assignment: CDR1 LNHDA and CDR2 SQIVND (reference sequence). This CDR3 contains 13 residues. For the CDR3, the DNA is TGTGCCAGTAGTAAAGAAGGGGTCAATGAGCAGTTCTTC. Protein: CASSKEGVNEQFF.

The chain is built from TRBV7-9 and TRBJ1-3; D not certain. The CDR3 spans 18 residues. The germline V gene encodes CDR1 SEHNR and CDR2 FQNEAQ (reference sequence). V lost 2 bases to trimming and J lost 0 bases, with 17 bases between them. CDR3 in DNA: TGTGCCAGCAGCTTAACCGAACTAACAAAGTACTCTGGAAACACCATATATTTT. This codes for CASSLTELTKYSGNTIYF.

In its sample, this clone was seen once. Other DNA sequences in the same sample also yield this CDR3. The chain links TRBV18 to TRBJ1-1, with D possibly being TRBD1 (5 bases). Germline CDR1 KGHSH, CDR2 LQKENI. V was clipped by 2 bases and J by 1 base, with 8 bases between them. The CDR3 has 14 amino acids. CDR3 in amino acids: CASSPGAGNTEAFF. CDR3 nucleotides: TGTGCCAGCTCACCAGGGGCAGGGAACACTGAAGCTTTCTTT. Supplemented by reference TRBV18 and TRBJ1-1, the full variable domain reads NAGVMQNPRHLVRRRGQEARLRCSPMKGHSHVYWYRQLPEEGLKFMVYLQKENIIDESGMPKERFSAEFPKEGPSILRIQQVVRGDSAAYFCASSPGAGNTEAFFGQGTRLTVV.

The gene calls are TRBV7-8 and TRBJ1-5; D perhaps matches TRBD1 (6 bases). Trimming cost V 6 bases and J 2 bases, with 14 bases left between them. Per germline, CDR1 SGHVS and CDR2 FQNEAQ. CDR3 length: 15 amino acids. The CDR3 region has the DNA TGTGCCAGCAGTCCACCGACAGGAGGCAATCAGCCCCAGCATTTT. It encodes CASSPPTGGNQPQHF.

The CDR3 region has the DNA TGTGCCAGCAGTTTCCGCGGACAGGGCAAAACTAATGAAAAACTGTTTTTT. Its translation is CASSFRGQGKTNEKLFF. V usage is TRBV28 and J usage is TRBJ1-4, with TRBD1 matching 8 bases. The V and J ends lost 3 bases and 1 base, in that order; junction bases with no gene match: 7. Per the germline V gene, CDR1 is MDHEN and CDR2 is SYDVKM. This CDR3 region has 17 residues.

This chain joins TRBV6-5 and TRBJ2-7, with D perhaps TRBD1 (5 bases). This CDR3 is built from 15 residues. With 5 bases removed from V and 2 bases from J, the gap between germline ends came to 16 bases. Germline-derived CDR1 and CDR2 are MNHEY and SVGAGI. CDR3: CASSPKGPGTYEQYF. CDR3 DNA: TGTGCCAGCAGTCCAAAGGGCCCAGGGACCTACGAGCAGTACTTC.